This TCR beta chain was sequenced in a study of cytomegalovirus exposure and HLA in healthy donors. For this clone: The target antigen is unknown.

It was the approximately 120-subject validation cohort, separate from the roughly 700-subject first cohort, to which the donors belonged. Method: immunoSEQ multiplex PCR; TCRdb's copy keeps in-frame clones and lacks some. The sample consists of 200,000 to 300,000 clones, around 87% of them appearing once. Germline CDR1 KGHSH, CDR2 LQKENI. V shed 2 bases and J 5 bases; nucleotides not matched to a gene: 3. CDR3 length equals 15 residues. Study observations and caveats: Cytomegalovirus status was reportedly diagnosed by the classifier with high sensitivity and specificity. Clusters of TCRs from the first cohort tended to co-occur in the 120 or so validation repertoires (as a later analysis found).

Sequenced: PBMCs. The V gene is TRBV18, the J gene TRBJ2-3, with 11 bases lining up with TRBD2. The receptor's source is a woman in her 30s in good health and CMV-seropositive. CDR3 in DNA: TGTGCCAGCTCACCAACTAGCGGGAGTGGAGATACGCAGTATTTT. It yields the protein CASSPTSGSGDTQYF.